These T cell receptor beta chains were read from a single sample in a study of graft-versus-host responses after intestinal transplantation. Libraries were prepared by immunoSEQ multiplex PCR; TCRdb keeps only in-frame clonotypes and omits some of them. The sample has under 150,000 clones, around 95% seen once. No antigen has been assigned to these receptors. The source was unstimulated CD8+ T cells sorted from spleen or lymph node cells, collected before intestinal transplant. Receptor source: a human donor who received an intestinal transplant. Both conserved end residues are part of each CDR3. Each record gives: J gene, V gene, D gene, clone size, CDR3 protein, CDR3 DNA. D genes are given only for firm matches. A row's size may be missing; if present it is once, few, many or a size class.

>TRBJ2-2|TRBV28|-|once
CASSLSPDGTGELFF
TGTGCCAGCAGTTTAAGTCCCGACGGAACCGGGGAGCTGTTTTTT
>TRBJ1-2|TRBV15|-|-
CATSKTGGRDYGYTF
TGTGCCACCAGCAAGACAGGAGGTCGCGACTATGGCTACACCTTC
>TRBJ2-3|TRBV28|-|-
CASSLSDTQYF
TGTGCCAGCAGTCTTTCGGATACGCAGTATTTT
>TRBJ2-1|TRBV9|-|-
CASSDRLDPSSYNEQFF
TGTGCCAGCAGCGACCGGCTGGACCCGAGCTCCTACAATGAGCAGTTCTTC
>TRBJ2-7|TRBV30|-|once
CAWSVYAGPSYEQYF
TGTGCCTGGAGTGTTTACGCAGGGCCCTCCTACGAGCAGTACTTC
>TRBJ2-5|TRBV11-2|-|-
CASSSSHTGETQYF
TGTGCCAGCAGCTCAAGCCACACGGGGGAGACCCAGTACTTC
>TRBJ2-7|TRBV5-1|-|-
CASSLTTGHHEQYF
TGCGCCAGCAGCTTAACGACGGGACATCACGAGCAGTACTTC
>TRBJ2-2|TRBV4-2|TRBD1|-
CASSQDTGGAGGELFF
TGTGCCAGCAGCCAGGATACAGGGGGCGCAGGCGGGGAGCTGTTTTTT
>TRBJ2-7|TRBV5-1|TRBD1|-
CASSSAQGGAYEQYF
TGCGCCAGCAGCTCGGCACAGGGGGGCGCCTACGAGCAGTACTTC
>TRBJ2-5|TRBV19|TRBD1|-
CASSTDRDRGFETQYF
TGTGCCAGTAGTACCGACCGGGACAGGGGCTTCGAGACCCAGTACTTC
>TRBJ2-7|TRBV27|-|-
CASSPEAVHEQYF
TGTGCCAGCAGCCCCGAGGCGGTACACGAGCAGTACTTC